This T cell receptor (beta chain) was observed in a study of blood T cell repertoires in COVID-19. At the level of the study: Collection of acute and convalescent COVID-19 samples took place in the United States, Italy and Spain. In each case, the material was cDNA or gDNA derived from T cells, B-cell-depleted T cells, or PBMCs.

Losses at the gene ends were 5 bases for V and 3 bases for J; bases not matched to a gene: 7. The CDR3 loop spans 15 amino acids. CDR1 SNHLY and CDR2 FYNNEI come from the germline V gene. The sample holds one count of this clone. In the original analysis: Amplification from reference gene primers served as the basis for estimated nucleated cell counts. TCRdb's table, derived via immunoSEQ multiplex PCR, lists solely in-frame clones and lacks some. For V, J and clone size, that table is used; D and trimming come from the DNA. The data contain a few hundred thousand clones, 86% of them singletons. Material for sequencing was peripheral blood. The TCR originated in an elderly man with acute or convalescent COVID-19. This chain uses TRBV2 with TRBJ1-5, with TRBD1 matching over 7 bases. The CDR3 protein is CASSWDSRNNQPQHF. The DNA for the CDR3 is TGTGCCAGCAGTTGGGACAGCAGAAACAATCAGCCCCAGCATTTT. The variable domain in full, completed from reference TRBV2 and TRBJ1-5, reads EPEVTQTPSHQVTQMGQEVILRCVPISNHLYFYWYRQILGQKVEFLVSFYNNEISEKSEIFDDQFSVERPDGSNFTLKIRSTKLEDSAMYFCASSWDSRNNQPQHFGDGTRLSIL.